The 32 T cell receptor beta chains below all came from one sample that was sequenced in a study of OX40 agonist ivuxolimab in advanced cancers. Sequenced by immunoSEQ multiplex PCR; TCRdb stores in-frame clones only, minus some. The table includes 79,000 or so clones, roughly 85% detected once. Source: CD4+ or CD8+ T cells sorted from blood, taken in a trial of the OX40 agonist ivuxolimab. Receptor source: an adult with an advanced solid tumor such as melanoma, head and neck, liver or kidney cancer.

The rearrangement links TRBV19 to TRBJ2-6; D may be TRBD2 (6 bases). The CDR3 extends over 15 amino acids. The germline V gene encodes CDR1 LNHDA and CDR2 SQIVND (reference sequence). The V end was cut by 1 base, the J end by 2 bases, with 6 bases between. CDR3 DNA: TGTGCCAGTAGTATAGCGGGGGCTGGGGCCAACGTCCTGACTTTC. It yields the protein CASSIAGAGANVLTF.

CDR3 coding DNA: TGTGCCAGCAGTTACACCACGACAGGGGAGAACACTGAAGCTTTCTTT. This codes for CASSYTTTGENTEAFF. This chain uses TRBV6-5 with TRBJ1-1; 8 bases agree with TRBD1. The germline V gene has CDR1 MNHEY and CDR2 SVGAGI. V gave up 2 bases and J gave up 1 base; unmatched junction bases: 6. This CDR3 has 16 residues.

V is TRBV7-9 and J is TRBJ1-5, with D possibly TRBD1 on 6 matching bases. This CDR3 region has 15 residues. Germline CDR1 SEHNR, CDR2 FQNEAQ (reference sequence). The germline V and J ends were trimmed by 5 bases and 5 bases, with 16 bases remaining between them. The CDR3 loop reads CASSLGVGGYQPQHF. CDR3 bases: TGTGCCAGCAGCCTAGGCGTAGGGGGATATCAGCCCCAGCATTTT. The entire variable domain, with the rest obtained from reference TRBV7-9 and TRBJ1-5, is as follows: DTGVSQNPRHKITKRGQNVTFRCDPISEHNRLYWYRQTLGQGPEFLTYFQNEAQLEKSRLLSDRFSAERPKGSFSTLEIQRTEQGDSAMYLCASSLGVGGYQPQHFGDGTRLSIL.

The chain employs TRBV27 and TRBJ2-5; the match to TRBD2 covers 8 bases. The germline V gene has CDR1 MNHEY and CDR2 SMNVEV (reference sequence). The CDR3 length is 13 residues. Unmatched junction bases numbered 7, after V lost 8 bases and J lost 5 bases. CDR3 in amino acids: CASRRGAGETQYF. CDR3 sequence (DNA): TGTGCCAGCCGGCGGGGGGCTGGGGAGACCCAGTACTTC.

This chain joins TRBV6-6 and TRBJ1-5, with 8 bases that match TRBD1. The V and J ends lost 8 bases and 7 bases, in that order; junction bases with no gene match: 13. There are 15 residues in the CDR3. Germline V CDR1 and CDR2: MNHNY, SVGAGI (reference sequence). The CDR3 region is CASLQPDRGGQPQHF. The CDR3 DNA reads TGTGCCAGCCTGCAACCCGACAGGGGCGGACAGCCCCAGCATTTT.

This clone has only a few counts. As DNA, the CDR3 is TGTGCCAGCAGCCCGCGACAATCTGGAAACACCATATATTTT. As protein: CASSPRQSGNTIYF. The V gene is TRBV14, the J gene TRBJ1-3, with no clear D. Germline CDR1 is SGHDN and CDR2 is FVKESK. Trimming cost V 4 bases and J 1 base, with 8 bases left between them. The CDR3 covers 14 residues.

V gene TRBV30 combines with J gene TRBJ1-4; 9 positions agree with TRBD1. This CDR3 contains 13 residues. The V segment lost 5 bases and the J segment 8 bases; nucleotides outside the gene matches: 6. CDR1 and CDR2 (germline): GTSNPN, SVGIG (reference sequence). The CDR3 loop reads CAWAGTGTEKLFF. CDR3 DNA sequence: TGTGCCTGGGCCGGGACAGGGACCGAAAAACTGTTTTTT.

This chain links TRBV11-3 with TRBJ1-3; D gene uncertain. The CDR3 totals 16 residues. V shed 1 base and J shed 0 bases, with 10 bases lying between them. CDR1 is SGHNT, CDR2 YENEEA, per germline. The CDR3 nucleotides are TGTGCCAGCAGCTTAGGAGGGCCATTCTCTGGAAACACCATATATTTT. Translated: CASSLGGPFSGNTIYF.

V is TRBV6-6 and J is TRBJ1-5; the D gene is possibly TRBD1 (5 bases). Trimming pared 9 bases from V and 7 bases from J, leaving 19 bases between. Germline V gene data show CDR1 as MNHNY and CDR2 as SVGAGI (reference sequence). The CDR3 runs 14 residues. CDR3 DNA sequence: TGTGCCAGTAGGGGTTCGGTCAATTCCCAGCCCCAGCATTTT. Translation gives CASRGSVNSQPQHF.

The rearrangement links TRBV7-2 to TRBJ1-1; D is unresolved. The CDR3 is 13 amino acids. The germline gives CDR1 SGHTA, CDR2 FQGNSA. Deletions cut 3 bases from V and 1 base from J, with 6 bases between. The CDR3 loop is CASSFRQNTEAFF. CDR3 in DNA: TGTGCCAGCAGCTTTAGACAGAACACTGAAGCTTTCTTT.

The chain is built from TRBV9 and TRBJ2-5; possibly TRBD1 for D (6 bases). Trimming removed 3 bases from V and 4 bases from J, with 13 bases in between. The germline V gene has CDR1 SGDLS and CDR2 YYNGEE. The CDR3 totals 14 residues. This chain's CDR3 is CASSARGVGETQYF. The CDR3 DNA reads TGTGCCAGCAGCGCCAGGGGTGTTGGAGAGACCCAGTACTTC.

V is TRBV7-6 and J is TRBJ1-5; D may be TRBD1 (5 bases). Germline V CDR1 and CDR2: SGHVS, FNYEAQ. The CDR3 sequence is 15 residues long. V was cut by 1 base and J by 4 bases, with 11 bases left in between. CDR3 bases: TGTGCCAGCAGCTTAGGGAAGGGGACGAATCAGCCCCAGCATTTT. It is translated as CASSLGKGTNQPQHF.

This clone was counted a single time. The chain recombines TRBV13 with TRBJ1-3; 7 bases are shared with TRBD1. The CDR3 extends over 14 amino acids. The trim removed 5 bases at V and 1 base at J, leaving 2 bases unmatched. Germline values: CDR1 PRHDT, CDR2 FYEKMQ (reference sequence). This CDR3 is CASSRTGSGNTIYF. The CDR3 coding sequence is TGTGCCAGCAGCCGGACAGGTTCTGGAAACACCATATATTTT. Combining the CDR3 with reference TRBV13 and TRBJ1-3 gives the whole variable domain AAGVIQSPRHLIKEKRETATLKCYPIPRHDTVYWYQQGPGQDPQFLISFYEKMQSDKGSIPDRFSAQQFSDYHSELNMSSLELGDSALYFCASSRTGSGNTIYFGEGSWLTVV.

The V and J genes are TRBV9 and TRBJ1-3; D ambiguous. CDR3 length: 13 residues. Germline CDR1 is SGDLS and CDR2 is YYNGEE. Trimming took 3 bases from V and 4 from J, leaving 8 bases between them. In nucleotides, the CDR3 is TGTGCCAGCAGCGCCCTCACCGGAAACACCATATATTTT. Translating gives CASSALTGNTIYF.

The CDR3 DNA follows: TGTGCCAGCAGCTCGGGACAGGCCCGGGGAACCGGGGAGCTGTTTTTT. Its protein is CASSSGQARGTGELFF. The chain has TRBV11-1 and TRBJ2-2; 8 nucleotides line up with TRBD1. Germline V gene data show CDR1 as SGHAT and CDR2 as FQDESV (reference sequence). V dropped 4 bases and J dropped 5; count of bases not matched to a gene: 9. This CDR3 comprises 16 residues.

The rearrangement links TRBV6-5 to TRBJ1-1, with 8 bases identical to TRBD1. V was pared by 6 bases and J by 4 bases, with 10 bases of the junction left unmatched. The germline gives CDR1 MNHEY, CDR2 SVGAGI. CDR3 length: 15 amino acids. Written as DNA, the CDR3 is TGTGCCAGCAGCCACTGGACAGGGCGAGGCACTGAAGCTTTCTTT. It translates to CASSHWTGRGTEAFF.

This clone was counted between two and nine times. The V and J genes are TRBV2 and TRBJ2-1; 15 positions match TRBD2. This CDR3 comprises 16 residues. The ends lost 6 bases at V and 8 bases at J; junction bases unmatched: 8. The germline gives CDR1 SNHLY, CDR2 FYNNEI. CDR3 loop: CASSAGTSGGMDEQFF. The CDR3 DNA reads TGTGCCAGCAGCGCCGGGACTAGCGGGGGGATGGATGAGCAGTTCTTC.

V and J are TRBV5-1 and TRBJ2-3; D is uncertain. The CDR3 loop spans 13 amino acids. The V and J ends lost 0 bases and 4 bases respectively, with 6 bases between them. In germline, CDR1 is SGHRS, CDR2 YFSETQ. CDR3 sequence reads: CASSLEGSDTQYF. In DNA, the CDR3 is TGCGCCAGCAGCTTGGAGGGCTCAGATACGCAGTATTTT.

The chain is built from TRBV27 and TRBJ2-5; 7 bases are a match to TRBD1. Germline loops: CDR1 MNHEY, CDR2 SMNVEV (reference sequence). This CDR3 region has 15 residues. Trimming took 4 bases from V and 3 from J; bases not matched to a gene: 8. The chain's CDR3 is CASSSLMTGKETQYF. The CDR3 DNA follows: TGTGCCAGCAGTTCCCTAATGACAGGGAAAGAGACCCAGTACTTC.

This clone has more than one count but fewer than ten. The chain joins TRBV11-2 to TRBJ1-6; 9 bases are a match to TRBD1. CDR1 and CDR2 from the germline V gene are SGHAT and FQNNGV. The CDR3 has 14 residues. The V gene end was trimmed by 4 bases and the J gene end by 9 bases; junction bases not matched to a gene: 4. CDR3 nucleotide sequence: TGTGCCAGCAGCTCACGGGACAGGGTTTCACCCCTCCACTTT. As protein: CASSSRDRVSPLHF.

The V call is TRBV6-5, the J call TRBJ1-2; D gene unclear. CDR3 size: 14 residues. Germline V lookup: CDR1 MNHEY, CDR2 SVGAGI. Trimming removed 0 bases at V and 4 bases at J, with 9 bases between. CDR3 sequence (DNA): TGTGCCAGCAGTTACTCCGGCGGACCCTATGGCTACACCTTC. Translating it yields CASSYSGGPYGYTF.

This rearrangement joins TRBV20-1 to TRBJ1-1; D uncertain. The V and J ends lost 3 bases and 6 bases respectively, with 8 bases between them. Germline CDR1 is DFQATT and CDR2 is SNEGSKA (reference sequence). This CDR3 is built from 11 residues. Here the CDR3 reads CSAREVAEAFF. The CDR3 DNA sequence: TGCAGTGCTAGGGAGGTAGCTGAAGCTTTCTTT.

The chain has TRBV19 and TRBJ2-5, with a tentative D call TRBD1 (7 bases). CDR1 is LNHDA and CDR2 is SQIVND in the germline V gene (reference sequence). The CDR3 is 16 amino acids. Deletions cut 4 bases from V and 2 bases from J, with 17 bases between. The CDR3 DNA reads as TGTGCCAGTAGTACCCTCCTCAGGGGGGCGCAAGAGACCCAGTACTTC. This encodes CASSTLLRGAQETQYF.

The chain combines TRBV2 with TRBJ1-4; D might be TRBD1 (5 bases). V lost 6 bases and J lost 5, with 13 bases in between. The CDR3 is 14 amino acids. Germline CDR1 reads SNHLY; CDR2 reads FYNNEI. CDR3 bases: TGTGCCAGCAGCTTGCGGGGACTAAATGAAAAACTGTTTTTT. Translated: CASSLRGLNEKLFF.

The chain links TRBV6-6 to TRBJ1-2; 7 bases map to TRBD1. The ends lost 8 bases at V and 8 bases at J; junction bases unmatched: 11. The CDR3 spans 13 residues. Germline V gives CDR1 MNHNY, CDR2 SVGAGI (reference sequence). The chain's CDR3 is CASGPETGRGYTF. The DNA of the CDR3 is TGTGCCAGCGGGCCTGAGACAGGGCGGGGCTACACCTTC.

This chain connects TRBV6-5 to TRBJ1-4; 8 nucleotides align to TRBD1. Germline V gives CDR1 MNHEY, CDR2 SVGAGI. The CDR3 consists of 15 residues. V shed 6 bases, J shed 8 bases, and the junction held 11 bases outside the gene matches. CDR3 residues: CASRSITGGREKLFF. CDR3 DNA sequence: TGTGCCAGCAGATCCATAACAGGGGGGCGGGAAAAACTGTTTTTT.

This chain joins TRBV7-2 and TRBJ1-2; 7 positions agree with TRBD1. CDR1 SGHTA and CDR2 FQGNSA come from the germline V gene. With 8 bases clipped from V and 2 bases from J, the junction kept 5 bases outside the gene matches. This CDR3 has 13 amino acids. This chain's CDR3 is CASVPGGNYGYTF. CDR3 bases: TGTGCCAGCGTTCCAGGGGGGAACTATGGCTACACCTTC.

The chain couples TRBV19 to TRBJ1-4, with D uncertain. There are 15 residues in the CDR3. Trimming stripped 3 bases from V and 0 bases from J, with 8 bases between. The germline V gene encodes CDR1 LNHDA and CDR2 SQIVND (reference sequence). CDR3 nucleotides: TGTGCCAGTAGTATCGCGCTTACAACTAATGAAAAACTGTTTTTT. Translation gives CASSIALTTNEKLFF.

In its sample, this clone was seen a few times. The chain recombines TRBV29-1 with TRBJ2-1, with D perhaps matching TRBD2 (6 bases). V dropped 8 bases and J dropped 5 bases, with 16 bases sitting between them. Germline-derived CDR1 and CDR2 are SQVTM and ANQGSEA. The CDR3 extends over 13 amino acids. CDR3 loop: CSLLKSGHNEQFF. CDR3 DNA: TGCAGCTTACTCAAAAGCGGGCACAATGAGCAGTTCTTC.

In this sample, this clone turned up a few times. The V gene is TRBV10-2, the J gene TRBJ2-2, with 11 bases fitting TRBD1. The germline gives CDR1 WSHSY, CDR2 SAAADI. This CDR3 has 15 residues. Trimming at V came to 6 bases and at J to 3 bases, leaving 3 bases not matched to a gene. The CDR3 coding sequence is TGCGCCAGCAGGGACAGGGGGCTGGACACCGGGGAGCTGTTTTTT. Translating it yields CASRDRGLDTGELFF.

The rearrangement uses TRBV18 and TRBJ1-1; 8 bases match TRBD1. The CDR3 runs 15 residues. V was pared by 3 bases and J by 1 base, with 4 bases of the junction left unmatched. The germline gives CDR1 KGHSH, CDR2 LQKENI. Here the CDR3 reads CASSPNRGKNTEAFF. The CDR3, as DNA: TGTGCCAGCTCACCGAACAGGGGGAAGAACACTGAAGCTTTCTTT.

V gene TRBV6-5 combines with J gene TRBJ1-2, with D unclear. The CDR3 extends over 14 amino acids. The germline V and J ends were trimmed by 7 bases and 1 base, with 13 bases remaining between them. CDR1 and CDR2 (germline): MNHEY, SVGAGI. CDR3 in amino acids: CASMASVRNYGYTF. For the CDR3, the DNA is TGTGCCAGCATGGCGTCAGTTCGTAACTATGGCTACACCTTC.